The source of this T cell receptor beta chain is a study of cytomegalovirus exposure and HLA in healthy donors. Per the germline V gene, CDR1 is SGDLS and CDR2 is YYNGEE. The CDR3 totals 15 residues. V was trimmed by 1 base and J by 7 bases, leaving 15 bases between them. Sequenced by immunoSEQ multiplex PCR; TCRdb stores in-frame clones only, minus some. The sample lists 140,000 to 150,000 clones; 85% to 95% were seen once. Sequenced material: PBMCs. The receptor comes from a man younger than 30 in good health and CMV-seropositive. The chain joins TRBV9 to TRBJ2-1; the D gene is possibly TRBD1 (5 bases). The DNA of the CDR3 is TGTGCCAGCAGCGTAACATCCGTGGGGCTGAATGAGCAGTTCTTC. Protein: CASSVTSVGLNEQFF.